This T cell receptor beta chain derives from a study of T cell responses to AZD1222 COVID-19 vaccine. General study findings and limits: The breadth and depth of Spike-specific TCRs increased once two AZD1222 doses had been given. Reports say nearly half of spike-specific TCRs go after unmutated variant regions.

Turning to this clone: The antigen is undetermined.

The germline gives CDR1 SGHTA, CDR2 FQGNSA. The CDR3 sequence is 11 residues long. V lost 4 bases, J lost 7 bases, and 7 bases lay in between. Clones were sequenced by immunoSEQ multiplex PCR, and TCRdb holds only the in-frame ones, with some missing. Of roughly 120,000 clones listed, 70% to 90% are singletons. The sequences come from peripheral blood, collected on day 0 of AZD1222 vaccination. This clonotype was sampled from an adult in good health. The V call is TRBV7-2, the J call TRBJ2-5, with no clear D. In DNA, the CDR3 is TGTGCCAGCAGCTCGCTCTGGACCCAGTACTTC. Residues: CASSSLWTQYF.